Following are 23 T cell receptor beta chains from one sample sequenced in a study of T cell responses to AZD1222 COVID-19 vaccine. The repertoire was sequenced with immunoSEQ multiplex PCR; TCRdb's copy has only in-frame clones and lacks some. Counted here are over 100,000 clones, more than 75% occurring once; the ten biggest clones make up under 4.5%. The sequenced sample was peripheral blood, obtained on day 0 of AZD1222 vaccination. The receptors here all came from an adult in good health.

This clone was counted once. J is TRBJ2-5 and V is TRBV6-2 or TRBV6-3, with 14 nucleotides matching TRBD2. V dropped 6 bases and J dropped 3; count of bases not matched to a gene: 6. The CDR3 spans 16 residues. In germline, CDR1 is MNHEY, CDR2 SVGEGT. The CDR3 DNA is TGTGCCAGCAGCGGACTAGCGGGGGGACGGAAAGAGACCCAGTACTTC. It specifies CASSGLAGGRKETQYF.

The CDR3, as DNA: TGTGCCAGCAGTCCCCAAATTTTCGATGAGCAGTTCTTC. It codes for CASSPQIFDEQFF. The gene calls are TRBV6-5 and TRBJ2-1; D unresolved. The V gene's germline CDR1 is MNHEY and CDR2 SVGAGI. The V gene lost 5 bases and the J gene lost 8 bases, with 13 bases spanning the gap. This CDR3 is built from 13 residues.

V gene TRBV20-1 combines with J gene TRBJ2-7; no clear D. Trimming took off 3 bases at V and 3 bases at J, with 15 bases between the two ends. Germline lookup yields CDR1 DFQATT and CDR2 SNEGSKA (reference sequence). This CDR3 spans 14 amino acids. The DNA of the CDR3 is TGCAGTGCTAGTCTTAGCACCCCAGGCTACGAGCAGTACTTC. This codes for CSASLSTPGYEQYF.

The rearrangement joins TRBV29-1 to TRBJ2-1, with 7 bases identical to TRBD2. From germline, CDR1 is SQVTM and CDR2 ANQGSEA. This CDR3 region has 16 residues. The trim removed 2 bases at V and 2 bases at J, leaving 9 bases unmatched. CDR3 region: CSVESPPGGAYNEQFF. CDR3 sequence (DNA): TGCAGCGTTGAATCGCCCCCGGGGGGAGCCTACAATGAGCAGTTCTTC.

V is TRBV3-1 (or the pseudogene TRBV3-2) and J is TRBJ1-1; possible D gene TRBD1, 5 bases. The CDR3 loop spans 16 amino acids. Trimming pared 3 bases from V and 0 bases from J, leaving 14 bases between. CDR1 and CDR2 from the germline V gene are LGHDT and YNNKEL (reference sequence). The CDR3 loop reads CASSQARGTVNTEAFF. As DNA, the CDR3 is TGTGCCAGCAGCCAGGCCCGAGGGACGGTGAACACTGAAGCTTTCTTT.

The sample holds a few counts of this clone. The chain combines TRBV13 with TRBJ1-1; D ambiguous. The CDR3 extends over 13 amino acids. Germline CDR1 reads PRHDT; CDR2 reads FYEKMQ (reference sequence). The V and J ends lost 5 bases and 0 bases respectively, with 7 bases between them. CDR3 protein: CASSRWVNTEAFF. The DNA for the CDR3 is TGTGCCAGCAGCCGATGGGTGAACACTGAAGCTTTCTTT.

The chain is built from TRBV2 and TRBJ1-6; D call uncertain. CDR1 and CDR2 from the germline V gene are SNHLY and FYNNEI. CDR3 length equals 14 residues. The V end was cut by 7 bases, the J end by 7 bases, with 14 bases between. Here the CDR3 DNA reads TGTGCCAGCATTGAGACACTGCTGAATTCACCCCTCCACTTT. It yields the protein CASIETLLNSPLHF. Full variable domain (missing parts from reference TRBV2 and TRBJ1-6): EPEVTQTPSHQVTQMGQEVILRCVPISNHLYFYWYRQILGQKVEFLVSFYNNEISEKSEIFDDQFSVERPDGSNFTLKIRSTKLEDSAMYFCASIETLLNSPLHFGNGTRLTVT.

This sequence joins TRBV19 and TRBJ1-2; a possible D gene is TRBD1 (6 bases). CDR3 length: 15 residues. Germline V lookup: CDR1 LNHDA, CDR2 SQIVND (reference sequence). The V end lost 3 bases, the J end lost 8 bases, and 19 bases lay between the germline ends. CDR3 nucleotides: TGTGCCAGTAGTATTAGCAGTGGGACACCGGCCGGCTACACCTTC. Its protein is CASSISSGTPAGYTF. The whole variable domain, filled in from reference TRBV19 and TRBJ1-2, reads DGGITQSPKYLFRKEGQNVTLSCEQNLNHDAMYWYRQDPGQGLRLIYYSQIVNDFQKGDIAEGYSVSREKKESFPLTVTSAQKNPTAFYLCASSISSGTPAGYTFGSGTRLTVV.

The rearrangement joins TRBV15 to TRBJ1-3; D is possibly TRBD1 (5 bases). Per the germline V gene, CDR1 is LNHNV and CDR2 is YYDKDF (reference sequence). V lost 2 bases to trimming and J lost 5 bases, with 10 bases between them. The CDR3 is made up of 14 amino acids. Here the CDR3 DNA reads TGTGCCACCAGCAGACAGGGTACTCGAAACACCATATATTTT. This gives the protein CATSRQGTRNTIYF.

The chain carries TRBV6-4 and TRBJ1-5, with D possibly TRBD1 on 5 matching bases. V lost 5 bases and J 8 bases, leaving 13 bases between the germline ends. This CDR3 is built from 13 residues. CDR1 and CDR2 from the germline V gene are MRHNA and SNTAGT. CDR3 region: CASSPQEGEPQHF. The CDR3, as DNA: TGTGCCAGCAGTCCACAGGAGGGCGAGCCCCAGCATTTT.

The chain carries TRBV3-1 (or the pseudogene TRBV3-2) and TRBJ1-6, with 8 nucleotides matching TRBD1. The CDR3 has 17 amino acids. Trimming cost V 4 bases and J 0 bases; bases outside gene matches: 5. The germline CDR1 and CDR2 sequences are LGHDT and YNNKEL (reference sequence). This CDR3 reads CASSPRQGSSYNSPLHF. The CDR3 region has the DNA TGTGCCAGCAGCCCCAGACAGGGGAGCTCCTATAATTCACCCCTCCACTTT.

V and J are TRBV5-1 and TRBJ1-1, with unresolved D. CDR3 length: 14 residues. V lost 0 bases and J lost 2, with 8 bases in between. Germline V gene data show CDR1 as SGHRS and CDR2 as YFSETQ. The CDR3 protein is CASSLVAGNTEAFF. The CDR3 DNA reads as TGCGCCAGCAGCTTGGTTGCGGGAAACACTGAAGCTTTCTTT.

The chain couples TRBV3-1 (or the pseudogene TRBV3-2) to TRBJ2-1; 12 bases match TRBD2. The CDR3 has 16 residues. The germline CDR1 and CDR2 sequences are LGHDT and YNNKEL (reference sequence). V trimming: 9 bases; J trimming: 7 bases; junction bases outside the gene matches: 13. CDR3 DNA sequence: TGTGCCAGTGAATCCCTAGCGGGGGGGCCGGATAATGAGCAGTTCTTC. It specifies CASESLAGGPDNEQFF.

J is TRBJ1-3 and V is TRBV29-1, with TRBD1 as a possible D gene (6 bases). The length of the CDR3 is 13 residues. CDR1 and CDR2 (germline): SQVTM, ANQGSEA. Deletions cut 5 bases from V and 3 bases from J, with 11 bases between. CDR3 in DNA: TGCAGCGTTCCGGGACAAGGTGGAAACACCATATATTTT. Its protein product is CSVPGQGGNTIYF.

This chain uses TRBV14 with TRBJ1-2, with TRBD1 identical over 7 bases. The CDR3 totals 14 residues. Germline loops: CDR1 SGHDN, CDR2 FVKESK. The V gene end was trimmed by 1 base and the J gene end by 5 bases; junction bases not matched to a gene: 4. CDR3 coding DNA: TGTGCCAGCAGCCAAGGTCCAGGGGGTTATGGCTACACCTTC. It codes for CASSQGPGGYGYTF.

The rearrangement joins TRBV6-2 or TRBV6-3 to TRBJ1-5; D is perhaps TRBD1 (5 bases). V was clipped by 0 bases and J by 7 bases, with 10 bases between them. Germline loops: CDR1 MNHEY, CDR2 SVGEGT. The CDR3 length is 14 residues. CDR3 sequence reads: CASSYSTWGQPQHF. CDR3 nucleotides: TGTGCCAGCAGTTACTCGACTTGGGGCCAGCCCCAGCATTTT.

The V call is TRBV18, the J call TRBJ2-1; D not resolved. CDR1 is KGHSH, CDR2 LQKENI, per germline. Trimming cost V 0 bases and J 6 bases, with 21 bases left between them. The CDR3 covers 18 residues. The CDR3 region has the DNA TGTGCCAGCTCACCACCGGCGTTCAGAGAGGCGTCCGGCAATGAGCAGTTCTTC. Protein product: CASSPPAFREASGNEQFF.

CDR3 in DNA: TGTGCCAGTATACACAGGGGGGGGACTGAAGCTTTCTTT. Its protein is CASIHRGGTEAFF. The V gene is TRBV27, the J gene TRBJ1-1, with 8 bases identical to TRBD1. Germline CDR1 is MNHEY and CDR2 is SMNVEV (reference sequence). The trim removed 9 bases at V and 5 bases at J, leaving 8 bases unmatched. The CDR3 loop spans 13 amino acids.

V gene TRBV5-4 combines with J gene TRBJ2-7, with TRBD2 matching 10 bases. Losses at the gene ends were 1 base for V and 4 bases for J; bases not matched to a gene: 5. This CDR3 is 15 amino acids long. Germline-derived CDR1 and CDR2 are SGHNT and YYREEE (reference sequence). The CDR3 DNA reads TGTGCCAGCAGCTTGAGAGCGGGGGGGGTATACGAGCAGTACTTC. Translation gives CASSLRAGGVYEQYF.

The rearrangement links TRBV9 to TRBJ2-3; 8 positions match TRBD2. With V trimmed by 0 bases and J by 2 bases, 5 bases remained unmatched. The germline V gene has CDR1 SGDLS and CDR2 YYNGEE. The CDR3 totals 16 residues. The CDR3, as DNA: TGTGCCAGCAGCGTAGGGGGTAGCGGGGTCACAGATACGCAGTATTTT. Amino acids: CASSVGGSGVTDTQYF. Full variable domain (outside the CDR3, taken from reference TRBV9 and TRBJ2-3): DSGVTQTPKHLITATGQRVTLRCSPRSGDLSVYWYQQSLDQGLQFLIQYYNGEERAKGNILERFSAQQFPDLHSELNLSSLELGDSALYFCASSVGGSGVTDTQYFGPGTRLTVL.

The genes are TRBV3-1 (or the pseudogene TRBV3-2) and TRBJ2-1, with TRBD1 matching 11 bases. CDR1 is LGHDT, CDR2 YNNKEL, per germline (reference sequence). The CDR3 loop spans 16 amino acids. Trimming at V came to 4 bases and at J to 8 bases, leaving 10 bases not matched to a gene. CDR3 residues: CASSPRGDRGSHEQFF. The CDR3 region has the DNA TGTGCCAGCAGCCCCCGCGGGGACAGGGGGTCCCATGAGCAGTTCTTC.

The rearrangement joins TRBV29-1 to TRBJ1-1, with TRBD1 matching 8 bases. This CDR3 spans 12 amino acids. The germline V gene encodes CDR1 SQVTM and CDR2 ANQGSEA. V lost 7 bases and J lost 3; bases outside the gene matches: 4. The CDR3 bases are TGCAGCGCTGAGACAGGGGACACTGAAGCTTTCTTT. It is translated as CSAETGDTEAFF.

The J gene is TRBJ2-3, the V gene TRBV14, with unresolved D. CDR3 length: 14 amino acids. CDR1 is SGHDN, CDR2 FVKESK, per germline. With 5 bases removed from V and 2 bases from J, the gap between germline ends came to 11 bases. The CDR3 loop is CASSIGEHTDTQYF. CDR3 nucleotides: TGTGCCAGCAGCATTGGGGAACACACAGATACGCAGTATTTT.